This TCR beta chain was captured by sequencing in a study of vaccination and CD4 T cells after COVID-19. Study as a whole: Stimuli were overlapping spike peptide pools of SARS-CoV-2 and three common cold coronaviruses (HCoV-NL63, HCoV-OC43, HCoV-229E).

Treatment: approximately 11-day PBMC culture with coronavirus spike peptide pools or control peptides (ViraFEST assay). Following expansion of antigen-specific T cells with peptide pools, ViraFEST then sequenced TCRs. CDR3 length equals 14 residues. CDR1 is ENHRY and CDR2 is SYGVKD in the germline V gene. V lost 10 bases to trimming and J lost 4 bases; unmatched junction nucleotides: 9. An Oncomine TCR Beta short-read assay was used to sequence the DNA from cultured CD4+ T cells. TCRdb reanalysed the PCR reads using MiXCR and keeps one entry per CDR3 protein. The sample has 13,000 to 15,000 distinct CDR3 sequences; about three fifths are singletons. Details on this clonotype: Its antigen is not known.

This chain connects TRBV10-3 to TRBJ2-2; TRBD1 agrees at 7 bases. The origin of this receptor is a human donor who had recovered from COVID-19. The sample comprised CD4+ T cells from blood, cultured in vitro. The CDR3 DNA follows: TGTGCCACCTCCTTACAGGGGTCCACCGGGGAGCTGTTTTTT. Its translation: CATSLQGSTGELFF.